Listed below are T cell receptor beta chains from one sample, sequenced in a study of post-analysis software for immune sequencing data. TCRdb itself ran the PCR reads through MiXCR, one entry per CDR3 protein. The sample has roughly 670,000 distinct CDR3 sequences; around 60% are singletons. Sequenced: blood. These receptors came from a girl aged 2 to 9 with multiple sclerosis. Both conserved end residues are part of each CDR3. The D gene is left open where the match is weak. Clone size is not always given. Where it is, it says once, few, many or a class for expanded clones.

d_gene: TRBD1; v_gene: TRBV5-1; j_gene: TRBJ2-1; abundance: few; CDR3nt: TGCGCCAGCAGCCAGTATGAGACAGGGGGCCGGAATGAGCAGTTCTTC; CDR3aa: CASSQYETGGRNEQFF
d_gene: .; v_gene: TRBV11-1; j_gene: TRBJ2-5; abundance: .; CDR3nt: TGTGCCAGCAGCTTAGGCGCAGCTATCAAGCAGTACTTC; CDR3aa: CASSLGAAIKQYF
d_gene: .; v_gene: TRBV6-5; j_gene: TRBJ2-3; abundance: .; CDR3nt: TGTGCCAGCAGTTCCAAGACGGCAACAGATACGCAGTATTTT; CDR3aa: CASSSKTATDTQYF
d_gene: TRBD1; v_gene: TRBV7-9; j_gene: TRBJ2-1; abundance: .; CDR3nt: TGTGCCAGCAGCTTCCCAACACAGGGGATGATAGCCTACAATGAGCAGTTCTTC; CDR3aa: CASSFPTQGMIAYNEQFF
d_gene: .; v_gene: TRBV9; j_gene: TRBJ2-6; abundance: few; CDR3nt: TGTGCCAGCAGCGTAGACCAGGGTTGGCTAAGCTCTGGGGCCAACGTCCTGACTTTC; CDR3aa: CASSVDQGWLSSGANVLTF
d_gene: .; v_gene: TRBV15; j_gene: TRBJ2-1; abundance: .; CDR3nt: TGTGCCACCAGCAGAGAGGGTGGGGGCTCCTACAATGAGCAGTTCTTC; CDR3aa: CATSREGGGSYNEQFF
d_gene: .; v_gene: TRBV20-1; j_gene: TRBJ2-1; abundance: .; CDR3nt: TGCAGTGCTAGAGCTCGGGACTTCCCTAGGGTCAATGAGCAGTTCTTC; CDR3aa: CSARARDFPRVNEQFF
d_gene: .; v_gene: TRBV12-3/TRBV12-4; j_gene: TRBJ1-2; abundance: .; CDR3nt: TGTGCCAGCAGTTACACAGAGAACTATGGCGACACCTTC; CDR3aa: CASSYTENYGDTF
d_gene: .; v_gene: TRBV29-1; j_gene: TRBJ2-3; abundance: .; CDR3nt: TGCAGCGTTGGCTCCAGGGGCCCAGACACGCAGTATTTT; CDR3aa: CSVGSRGPDTQYF
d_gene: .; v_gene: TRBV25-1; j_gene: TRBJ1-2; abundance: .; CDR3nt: TGTGCCAGCAGTGAATGGGGCAGGGAGGATGGCTACACCTTC; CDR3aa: CASSEWGREDGYTF
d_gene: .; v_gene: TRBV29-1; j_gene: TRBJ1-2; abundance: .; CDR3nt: TGCAGCCTTGAATCCCCGGGGGGATATGGCTACACCTTC; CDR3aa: CSLESPGGYGYTF
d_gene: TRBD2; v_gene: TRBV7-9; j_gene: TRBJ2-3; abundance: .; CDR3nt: TGTGCCAGCAGCTCCTCCGGGACTAGAAGCACAGATACGCAGTATTTT; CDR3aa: CASSSSGTRSTDTQYF
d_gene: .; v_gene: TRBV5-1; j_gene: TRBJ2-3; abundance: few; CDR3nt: TGCGCCAGCAGCTTGGGGTTCAGCGCAGATACGCAGTATTTT; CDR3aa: CASSLGFSADTQYF
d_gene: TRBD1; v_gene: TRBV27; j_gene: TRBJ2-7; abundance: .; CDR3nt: TGTGCCAGCACCTCGACAGGGGCGTTCAACGAGCAGTACTTC; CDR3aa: CASTSTGAFNEQYF
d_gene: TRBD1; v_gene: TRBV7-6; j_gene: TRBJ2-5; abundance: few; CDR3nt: TGTGCCAGCAGCCAAGGGGACAGGGAAGGGACCCAGTACTTC; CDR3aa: CASSQGDREGTQYF
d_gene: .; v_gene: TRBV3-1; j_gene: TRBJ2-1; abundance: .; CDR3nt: TGTGCCAGCAGCCAGCCGGGACTGGGAGACAATGAGCAGTTCTTC; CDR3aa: CASSQPGLGDNEQFF